Each of the 11 T cell receptor beta chains below was sequenced from the same sample in a study of identical twins. TCRdb reanalysed the 5' RACE reads using MiXCR and keeps one entry per CDR3 protein. Of around 230,000 distinct CDR3 sequences listed, about a tenth are singletons. Sequenced sample: memory (CD45RO+) T cells sorted from blood. These receptors all come from a woman aged 18-29 years in good health.

The chain has TRBV20-1 and TRBJ1-5, with D perhaps TRBD1 (5 bases). The CDR3 runs to 13 residues. Looked up from germline, CDR1 is DFQATT and CDR2 is SNEGSKA (reference sequence). The germline V and J ends were trimmed by 7 bases and 8 bases, with 18 bases remaining between them. CDR3 in DNA: TGCAGTGGCGGGGCAGGGTTTGGAGAGCCCCAGCATTTT. Its protein is CSGGAGFGEPQHF.

This clonotype was counted at least ten times. The chain combines TRBV29-1 with TRBJ1-5, with 9 nucleotides matching TRBD1. Germline V gene data show CDR1 as SQVTM and CDR2 as ANQGSEA. The V segment lost 5 bases and the J segment 6 bases; nucleotides outside the gene matches: 5. The CDR3 has 13 residues. The CDR3 DNA follows: TGCAGCGTTAGGGACAGGGAAACTCAGCCCCAGCATTTT. Amino acids: CSVRDRETQPQHF.

This clonotype was counted a few times. This rearrangement joins TRBV5-1 to TRBJ2-7; 15 bases fit TRBD2. This CDR3 has 15 residues. Germline values: CDR1 SGHRS, CDR2 YFSETQ. The V segment lost 4 bases and the J segment 7 bases; nucleotides outside the gene matches: 6. CDR3 sequence reads: CASSVGTSGRQEQYF. CDR3 bases: TGCGCCAGCAGCGTCGGGACTAGCGGGAGGCAAGAGCAGTACTTC.

This clonotype was counted only a few times. This chain joins TRBV20-1 and TRBJ2-5; tentative D call: TRBD1 (6 bases). The CDR3 has 14 residues. Germline V gene sequence: CDR1 DFQATT, CDR2 SNEGSKA (reference sequence). The germline V and J ends were trimmed by 3 bases and 4 bases, with 15 bases remaining between them. CDR3 DNA: TGCAGTGCTAGGATGACAGGAATGAGAGAGACCCAGTACTTC. Translating it yields CSARMTGMRETQYF.

This clonotype was counted many times. The V call is TRBV12-3 or TRBV12-4, the J call TRBJ2-7, with D unclear. The CDR3 is made up of 13 amino acids. Trimming pared 6 bases from V and 4 bases from J, leaving 13 bases between. CDR3 protein: CASSDGQTYEQYF. For the CDR3, the DNA is TGTGCCAGCAGCGATGGGCAGACGTACGAGCAGTACTTC.

In this sample, this clonotype turned up many times. The genes are TRBV12-3 or TRBV12-4 and TRBJ2-1; D is perhaps TRBD2 (6 bases). Trimming took off 7 bases at V and 0 bases at J, with 19 bases between the two ends. The CDR3 covers 17 residues. The CDR3 coding sequence is TGTGCCAGCATTCCTCGGGTCCCGGGAGACTCCTACAATGAGCAGTTCTTC. This translates into CASIPRVPGDSYNEQFF.

The rearrangement links TRBV11-3 to TRBJ2-7, with D maybe TRBD1 (7 bases). The germline V gene has CDR1 SGHNT and CDR2 YENEEA. The V end lost 5 bases, the J end lost 9 bases, and 20 bases lay between the germline ends. The CDR3 extends over 14 amino acids. In nucleotides, the CDR3 is TGTGCCAGCAGCCCCGGAGGGGGCGCCTTAGGGCAGTACTTC. Encoded protein: CASSPGGGALGQYF. Complete variable domain (other parts from reference TRBV11-3 and TRBJ2-7): EAGVVQSPRYKIIEKKQPVAFWCNPISGHNTLYWYLQNLGQGPELLIRYENEEAVDDSQLPKDRFSAERLKGVDSTLKIQPAELGDSAVYLCASSPGGGALGQYFGPGTRLTVT.

This clonotype has just a few counts. The chain links TRBV6-1 to TRBJ2-2, with 9 bases aligning to TRBD1. Germline loops: CDR1 MNHNS, CDR2 SASEGT. This CDR3 contains 16 residues. V shed 5 bases and J 6 bases; nucleotides not matched to a gene: 10. The CDR3 coding sequence is TGTGCCAGCAGTATGGGACAGGGATTATTATCCGGGGAGCTGTTTTTT. It is translated as CASSMGQGLLSGELFF.

This clonotype has a count of ten or more. V gene TRBV12-3 or TRBV12-4 combines with J gene TRBJ2-7; no clear D. The CDR3 spans 13 residues. The V end was cut by 8 bases, the J end by 0 bases, with 11 bases between. The CDR3 nucleotides are TGTGCCAGCCTCACGACGCACTCCTACGAGCAGTACTTC. Its protein is CASLTTHSYEQYF.

The table lists this clonotype with a few counts. CDR3 in amino acids: CASSLLGEETQYF. In nucleotides, the CDR3 is TGCGCCAGCAGCTTGTTGGGGGAAGAGACCCAGTACTTC. This rearrangement joins TRBV5-1 to TRBJ2-5; D is perhaps TRBD1 or TRBD2 (5 bases each). The CDR3 has 13 amino acids. V lost 1 base and J lost 3, with 7 bases in between. Germline assignment: CDR1 SGHRS and CDR2 YFSETQ.

The chain combines TRBV24-1 with TRBJ2-1; no firm D call. Trimming cost V 4 bases and J 4 bases, with 16 bases left between them. CDR1 is KGHDR, CDR2 SFDVKD, per germline. CDR3 length: 16 amino acids. CDR3 amino acids: CATSDSDRGEYNEQFF. In nucleotides, the CDR3 is TGTGCCACCAGTGACTCAGATCGCGGAGAATACAATGAGCAGTTCTTC.